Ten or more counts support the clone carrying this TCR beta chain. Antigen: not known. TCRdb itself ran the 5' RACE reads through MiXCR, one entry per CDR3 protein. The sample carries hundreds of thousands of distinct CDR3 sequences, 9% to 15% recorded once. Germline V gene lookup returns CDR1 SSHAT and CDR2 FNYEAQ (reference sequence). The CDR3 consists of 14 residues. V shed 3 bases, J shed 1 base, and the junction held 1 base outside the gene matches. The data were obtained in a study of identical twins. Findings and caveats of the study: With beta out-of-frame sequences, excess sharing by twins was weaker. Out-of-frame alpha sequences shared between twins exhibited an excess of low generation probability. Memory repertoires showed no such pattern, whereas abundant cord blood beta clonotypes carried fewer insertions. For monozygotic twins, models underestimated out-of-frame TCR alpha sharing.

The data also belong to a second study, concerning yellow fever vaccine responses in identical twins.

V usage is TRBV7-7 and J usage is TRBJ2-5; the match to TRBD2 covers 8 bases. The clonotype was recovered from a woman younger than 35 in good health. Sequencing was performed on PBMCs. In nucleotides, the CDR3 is TGTGCCAGCAGCTTCGGGACTAGCCAAGAGACCCAGTACTTC. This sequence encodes CASSFGTSQETQYF.